The present T cell receptor beta chain was sequenced within a study of shared clonotypes between healthy human individuals. Libraries were prepared by immunoSEQ multiplex PCR; TCRdb keeps only in-frame clonotypes and omits some of them. The repertoire includes hundreds of thousands of clones, 80% to 95% of them detected once, and under 30% sits in the top ten. The naive CD8 fraction comprised CD45RO-negative cells positively selected for CCR7 and excluded terminally differentiated effector memory CD45RA+ cells. The V and J ends lost 2 bases and 6 bases, in that order; junction bases with no gene match: 5. There are 13 residues in the CDR3. The germline V gene has CDR1 SGDLS and CDR2 YYNGEE.

The sequence was obtained from a man aged 25 to 40 in good health. The sequencing sample was made of naive CD8+ T cells sorted from blood. The chain combines TRBV9 with TRBJ2-7; 7 nucleotides align to TRBD1. CDR3 in amino acids: CASSVRTGGEQYF. The CDR3 DNA reads as TGTGCCAGCAGCGTTCGGACAGGCGGCGAGCAGTACTTC.